This T cell receptor (beta chain) was sequenced during a study of blood T cell repertoires in COVID-19. Allocation to cohorts depended on clinical history reported by the participants. Two negative PCRs, clearance, or symptom resolution characterized the recovered Cohort 3 donors. The CDR3 totals 15 residues. V lost 0 bases and J lost 5, with 13 bases in between. Per the germline V gene, CDR1 is KGHSH and CDR2 is LQKENI. This table comes from immunoSEQ multiplex PCR, and its TCRdb copy is limited to in-frame clones, with some not included. The repertoire consists of 380,000 or so clones, with approximately 89% occurring once and the leading ten covering approximately 1.2%.

This rearrangement joins TRBV18 to TRBJ1-1; D is undetermined. The sample was PBMCs or T cells enriched from blood (not recorded which). This sequence was found in a man under 40 who had recovered from COVID-19. The CDR3: CASSPPMVGGTEAFF. In nucleotides, the CDR3 is TGTGCCAGCTCACCACCGATGGTAGGCGGGACTGAAGCTTTCTTT. The complete variable domain, with remaining parts taken from reference TRBV18 and TRBJ1-1, reads NAGVMQNPRHLVRRRGQEARLRCSPMKGHSHVYWYRQLPEEGLKFMVYLQKENIIDESGMPKERFSAEFPKEGPSILRIQQVVRGDSAAYFCASSPPMVGGTEAFFGQGTRLTVV.